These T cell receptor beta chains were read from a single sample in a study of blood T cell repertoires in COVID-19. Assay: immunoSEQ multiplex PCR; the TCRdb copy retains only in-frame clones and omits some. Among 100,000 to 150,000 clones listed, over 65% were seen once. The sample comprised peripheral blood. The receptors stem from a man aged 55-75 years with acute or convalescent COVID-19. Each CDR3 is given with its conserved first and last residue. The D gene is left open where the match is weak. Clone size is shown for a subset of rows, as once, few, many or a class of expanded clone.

CDR3 protein: CASSWPGTGGSGSDHNEQFF
CDR3 DNA: TGTGCCAGCAGTTGGCCAGGGACAGGCGGTAGCGGGAGTGACCACAATGAGCAGTTCTTC
D gene: -
J gene: TRBJ2-1
clone size: -
V gene: TRBV28
CDR3 length: 20

CDR3 protein: CASSLAGRTDQPQHF
CDR3 DNA: TGTGCCAGCAGTTTAGCAGGTAGGACAGATCAGCCCCAGCATTTT
D gene: -
J gene: TRBJ1-5
clone size: once
V gene: TRBV28
CDR3 length: 15

CDR3 protein: CASSVSVGELFF
CDR3 DNA: TGTGCCAGCAGCGTATCGGTGGGGGAGCTGTTTTTT
D gene: -
J gene: TRBJ2-2
clone size: -
V gene: TRBV9
CDR3 length: 12

CDR3 protein: CATGGKKYEQYF
CDR3 DNA: TGTGCCACCGGCGGGAAAAAGTACGAGCAGTACTTC
D gene: -
J gene: TRBJ2-7
clone size: -
V gene: TRBV24-1
CDR3 length: 12

CDR3 protein: CASSRDRVVDEQFF
CDR3 DNA: TGCGCCAGCAGTCGGGACAGGGTAGTCGATGAGCAGTTCTTC
D gene: TRBD1
J gene: TRBJ2-1
clone size: -
V gene: TRBV5-1
CDR3 length: 14

CDR3 protein: CASSFSTSGRGEQYF
CDR3 DNA: TGTGCCAGCAGTTTTTCGACTAGCGGGAGGGGCGAGCAGTACTTC
D gene: TRBD2
J gene: TRBJ2-7
clone size: -
V gene: TRBV6-5
CDR3 length: 15

CDR3 protein: CASSFGQGTGLDTQYF
CDR3 DNA: TGTGCCAGCAGCTTTGGTCAGGGGACCGGTTTGGATACGCAGTATTTT
D gene: -
J gene: TRBJ2-3
clone size: -
V gene: TRBV5-5
CDR3 length: 16

CDR3 protein: CASSIMRADYGYTF
CDR3 DNA: TGTGCCAGTAGTATAATGCGGGCGGACTATGGCTACACCTTC
D gene: -
J gene: TRBJ1-2
clone size: -
V gene: TRBV19
CDR3 length: 14

CDR3 protein: CASSLGTTSTDTQYF
CDR3 DNA: TGTGCCAGCAGCCTCGGGACTACTAGCACAGATACGCAGTATTTT
D gene: TRBD2
J gene: TRBJ2-3
clone size: -
V gene: TRBV9
CDR3 length: 15

CDR3 protein: CASSIQTGPRRSGANVLTF
CDR3 DNA: TGTGCCAGCAGCATTCAGACAGGCCCCAGGCGCTCTGGGGCCAACGTCCTGACTTTC
D gene: -
J gene: TRBJ2-6
clone size: -
V gene: TRBV7-2
CDR3 length: 19

CDR3 protein: CASSFGLADFSGANVLTF
CDR3 DNA: TGTGCCAGCAGCTTTGGACTAGCGGATTTCTCTGGGGCCAACGTCCTGACTTTC
D gene: TRBD2
J gene: TRBJ2-6
clone size: once
V gene: TRBV13
CDR3 length: 18

CDR3 protein: CASSSVRVRADTQYF
CDR3 DNA: TGTGCCAGCAGTTCCGTTAGAGTACGAGCAGATACGCAGTATTTT
D gene: -
J gene: TRBJ2-3
clone size: -
V gene: TRBV28
CDR3 length: 15

CDR3 protein: CSAGRDFPFF
CDR3 DNA: TGCAGTGCTGGCCGGGACTTCCCGTTCTTC
D gene: -
J gene: TRBJ2-1
clone size: -
V gene: TRBV20-1
CDR3 length: 10

CDR3 protein: CASSVGLAGASEQFF
CDR3 DNA: TGTGCCAGCAGCGTAGGGCTAGCGGGAGCGAGTGAGCAGTTCTTC
D gene: TRBD2
J gene: TRBJ2-1
clone size: -
V gene: TRBV9
CDR3 length: 15

CDR3 protein: CSAGGGTGNTEAFF
CDR3 DNA: TGCAGCGCCGGAGGTGGGACAGGGAACACTGAAGCTTTCTTT
D gene: TRBD1
J gene: TRBJ1-1
clone size: -
V gene: TRBV29-1
CDR3 length: 14

CDR3 protein: CASSGDTYEQYF
CDR3 DNA: TGTGCCAGCAGTGGGGACACCTACGAGCAGTACTTC
D gene: -
J gene: TRBJ2-7
clone size: -
V gene: TRBV6-6
CDR3 length: 12

CDR3 protein: CASSRSGNSYNEQFF
CDR3 DNA: TGTGCCAGCAGCCGTAGCGGGAACTCCTACAATGAGCAGTTCTTC
D gene: TRBD2
J gene: TRBJ2-1
clone size: -
V gene: TRBV6-2/TRBV6-3
CDR3 length: 15

CDR3 protein: CASSEDSLNTEAFF
CDR3 DNA: TGTGCCAGCAGTGAAGACAGCTTAAACACTGAAGCTTTCTTT
D gene: -
J gene: TRBJ1-1
clone size: -
V gene: TRBV2
CDR3 length: 14

CDR3 protein: CASSLSGRVGTAEAFF
CDR3 DNA: TGTGCCAGCAGTTTGTCGGGGAGGGTAGGGACGGCTGAAGCTTTCTTT
D gene: -
J gene: TRBJ1-1
clone size: once
V gene: TRBV6-5
CDR3 length: 16

CDR3 protein: CAGSVNSGANVLTF
CDR3 DNA: TGTGCTGGGAGCGTTAACTCTGGGGCCAACGTCCTGACTTTC
D gene: -
J gene: TRBJ2-6
clone size: once
V gene: TRBV7-2
CDR3 length: 14

CDR3 protein: CASSQGRGRGRLGSPLHF
CDR3 DNA: TGTGCCAGCAGCCAAGGACGTGGAAGGGGGAGATTAGGTTCACCCCTCCACTTT
D gene: -
J gene: TRBJ1-6
clone size: -
V gene: TRBV3-1/TRBV3-2
CDR3 length: 18

CDR3 protein: CASSVGSLGGYTF
CDR3 DNA: TGTGCCAGCAGCGTAGGATCCCTCGGGGGCTACACCTTC
D gene: -
J gene: TRBJ1-2
clone size: -
V gene: TRBV9
CDR3 length: 13

CDR3 protein: CASRQNSGNTIYF
CDR3 DNA: TGTGCCAGCAGGCAGAACTCTGGAAACACCATATATTTT
D gene: -
J gene: TRBJ1-3
clone size: -
V gene: TRBV6-5
CDR3 length: 13

CDR3 protein: CASSQDPGGFRSNSPLHF
CDR3 DNA: TGCGCCAGCAGCCAAGATCCGGGAGGGTTCCGTTCCAATTCACCCCTCCACTTT
D gene: -
J gene: TRBJ1-6
clone size: -
V gene: TRBV4-3
CDR3 length: 18

CDR3 protein: CASSSRTGTYEQYF
CDR3 DNA: TGTGCCAGCAGCTCTCGGACAGGAACCTACGAGCAGTACTTC
D gene: TRBD1
J gene: TRBJ2-7
clone size: few
V gene: TRBV13
CDR3 length: 14

CDR3 protein: CATSGTSGTGELFF
CDR3 DNA: TGTGCCACCTCCGGGACTAGCGGGACCGGGGAGCTGTTTTTT
D gene: TRBD2
J gene: TRBJ2-2
clone size: -
V gene: TRBV19
CDR3 length: 14

CDR3 protein: CACDPGLAGGSDEQYF
CDR3 DNA: TGTGCCTGCGACCCGGGACTAGCGGGAGGATCCGACGAGCAGTACTTC
D gene: TRBD2
J gene: TRBJ2-7
clone size: -
V gene: TRBV30
CDR3 length: 16

CDR3 protein: CASSLSWGAGNTIYF
CDR3 DNA: TGTGCCAGCAGCCTATCGTGGGGCGCTGGAAACACCATATATTTT
D gene: -
J gene: TRBJ1-3
clone size: -
V gene: TRBV7-2
CDR3 length: 15

CDR3 protein: CASSQDSNNEQFF
CDR3 DNA: TGTGCCAGCAGTCAAGACAGTAACAATGAGCAGTTCTTC
D gene: -
J gene: TRBJ2-1
clone size: -
V gene: TRBV11-2
CDR3 length: 13

CDR3 protein: CASSPRTGVTGELFF
CDR3 DNA: TGTGCCAGCAGCCCCCGGACAGGGGTTACCGGGGAGCTGTTTTTT
D gene: TRBD1
J gene: TRBJ2-2
clone size: -
V gene: TRBV9
CDR3 length: 15

CDR3 protein: CASSLAGVADTQYF
CDR3 DNA: TGTGCCAGCAGCTTAGCGGGAGTAGCAGATACGCAGTATTTT
D gene: -
J gene: TRBJ2-3
clone size: -
V gene: TRBV11-1
CDR3 length: 14

CDR3 protein: CSVGGSSYNEQFF
CDR3 DNA: TGCAGCGTTGGCGGGAGTTCCTACAATGAGCAGTTCTTC
D gene: TRBD2
J gene: TRBJ2-1
clone size: -
V gene: TRBV29-1
CDR3 length: 13

CDR3 protein: CASSFREADTQYF
CDR3 DNA: TGTGCCAGCAGTTTCCGGGAGGCAGATACGCAGTATTTT
D gene: TRBD2
J gene: TRBJ2-3
clone size: -
V gene: TRBV27
CDR3 length: 13

CDR3 protein: CASSPGGPPNTEAFF
CDR3 DNA: TGTGCCAGCAGCCCGGGGGGGCCTCCCAACACTGAAGCTTTCTTT
D gene: -
J gene: TRBJ1-1
clone size: -
V gene: TRBV28
CDR3 length: 15

CDR3 protein: CASSQAPTGGQETQYF
CDR3 DNA: TGTGCCAGCAGCCAAGCCCCTACAGGGGGGCAAGAGACCCAGTACTTC
D gene: TRBD1
J gene: TRBJ2-5
clone size: -
V gene: TRBV3-1/TRBV3-2
CDR3 length: 16

CDR3 protein: CASSLDAGASYNEQFF
CDR3 DNA: TGCGCCAGCAGCTTGGACGCGGGAGCATCCTACAATGAGCAGTTCTTC
D gene: TRBD2
J gene: TRBJ2-1
clone size: -
V gene: TRBV5-1
CDR3 length: 16

CDR3 protein: CASGGGVTNEQFF
CDR3 DNA: TGTGCTAGTGGGGGGGGAGTAACAAATGAGCAGTTCTTC
D gene: -
J gene: TRBJ2-1
clone size: -
V gene: TRBV12-5
CDR3 length: 13

CDR3 protein: CASSLGGEKTGYTF
CDR3 DNA: TGTGCCAGCAGTTTAGGGGGGGAGAAAACGGGCTACACCTTC
D gene: -
J gene: TRBJ1-2
clone size: -
V gene: TRBV6-6
CDR3 length: 14

CDR3 protein: CASRRVNTEAFF
CDR3 DNA: TGTGCCAGCAGGAGGGTGAACACTGAAGCTTTCTTT
D gene: -
J gene: TRBJ1-1
clone size: -
V gene: TRBV2
CDR3 length: 12

CDR3 protein: CASTEGGVGNGEAFF
CDR3 DNA: TGTGCCAGCACCGAAGGGGGGGTAGGGAATGGTGAAGCTTTCTTT
D gene: -
J gene: TRBJ1-1
clone size: -
V gene: TRBV6-5
CDR3 length: 15

CDR3 protein: CATSDPGGAGSGANVLTF
CDR3 DNA: TGTGCCACCAGTGATCCTGGTGGTGCCGGCTCTGGGGCCAACGTCCTGACTTTC
D gene: -
J gene: TRBJ2-6
clone size: -
V gene: TRBV24-1
CDR3 length: 18

CDR3 protein: CASSRWGLAGNNEQFF
CDR3 DNA: TGTGCCAGCAGCCGATGGGGACTAGCGGGGAACAATGAGCAGTTCTTC
D gene: TRBD2
J gene: TRBJ2-1
clone size: -
V gene: TRBV7-9
CDR3 length: 16

CDR3 protein: CASSRGLDQSYEQYF
CDR3 DNA: TGTGCCAGCAGTCGCGGACTAGACCAATCCTACGAGCAGTACTTC
D gene: TRBD2
J gene: TRBJ2-7
clone size: -
V gene: TRBV6-6
CDR3 length: 15

CDR3 protein: CASSLASSEEQYF
CDR3 DNA: TGTGCCAGCAGCTTAGCGAGTTCCGAGGAGCAGTACTTC
D gene: -
J gene: TRBJ2-7
clone size: once
V gene: TRBV7-8
CDR3 length: 13

CDR3 protein: CASSSGGPDTQYF
CDR3 DNA: TGCGCCAGCAGCTCGGGGGGACCAGATACGCAGTATTTT
D gene: TRBD2
J gene: TRBJ2-3
clone size: -
V gene: TRBV5-1
CDR3 length: 13

CDR3 protein: CASSPLVRGNEQFF
CDR3 DNA: TGTGCCAGCAGCCCACTAGTCAGGGGCAATGAGCAGTTCTTC
D gene: -
J gene: TRBJ2-1
clone size: -
V gene: TRBV3-1/TRBV3-2
CDR3 length: 14

CDR3 protein: CAIADSAGNTIYF
CDR3 DNA: TGTGCCATTGCAGACAGTGCGGGAAACACCATATATTTT
D gene: -
J gene: TRBJ1-3
clone size: once
V gene: TRBV10-3
CDR3 length: 13

CDR3 protein: CASSPIQVEKLFF
CDR3 DNA: TGTGCCAGCTCACCAATCCAGGTTGAAAAACTGTTTTTT
D gene: -
J gene: TRBJ1-4
clone size: few
V gene: TRBV18
CDR3 length: 13

CDR3 protein: CASSFYGELFF
CDR3 DNA: TGTGCCAGCAGTTTTTACGGGGAGCTGTTTTTT
D gene: -
J gene: TRBJ2-2
clone size: -
V gene: TRBV6-2/TRBV6-3
CDR3 length: 11

CDR3 protein: CASSETSGMGGELFF
CDR3 DNA: TGTGCCAGCAGTGAGACTAGCGGGATGGGCGGGGAGCTGTTTTTT
D gene: TRBD2
J gene: TRBJ2-2
clone size: -
V gene: TRBV2
CDR3 length: 15

CDR3 protein: CASSLAGGGLGETQYF
CDR3 DNA: TGTGCCAGCAGCCTTGCGGGAGGGGGGCTAGGAGAGACCCAGTACTTC
D gene: TRBD2
J gene: TRBJ2-5
clone size: once
V gene: TRBV5-5
CDR3 length: 16

CDR3 protein: CASSSRGGAGELFF
CDR3 DNA: TGTGCCAGTAGTTCCCGGGGGGGGGCCGGGGAGCTGTTTTTT
D gene: TRBD2
J gene: TRBJ2-2
clone size: -
V gene: TRBV19
CDR3 length: 14

CDR3 protein: CASSLGLAENTGELFF
CDR3 DNA: TGTGCCAGCAGCTTGGGACTAGCGGAGAACACCGGGGAGCTGTTTTTT
D gene: TRBD2
J gene: TRBJ2-2
clone size: few
V gene: TRBV5-6
CDR3 length: 16